The source of this T cell receptor (beta chain) is a study of cytomegalovirus exposure and HLA in healthy donors. Findings of the study overall: There were reportedly fewer N-insertions in an Asian-associated ancestry cluster than the approximately 670-donor mean, in a later analysis. Despite most TCR sequences being rare, some public TCRs occurred in many donors.

Concerning this clone: Its antigen is unidentified.

The PCR used 60 Vbeta and 13 Jbeta primers. The data were produced by immunoSEQ multiplex PCR, yet TCRdb's version contains in-frame clones alone and is incomplete. Among about 35,000 clones listed, 90% were seen once. Material for sequencing was PBMCs. The TCR was taken from a woman in her late teens or twenties in good health and CMV-seronegative.

CDR3 in amino acids: CASSLSLPTNTQYF. In DNA, the CDR3 is TGTGCCAGCAGTTTATCACTGCCTACCAATACGCAGTATTTT. The J gene is TRBJ2-3, the V gene TRBV28; D is unclear. V was clipped by 1 base and J by 7 bases, with 12 bases between them. CDR1 is MDHEN, CDR2 SYDVKM, per germline. This CDR3 is 14 amino acids long. Supplemented by reference TRBV28 and TRBJ2-3, the full variable domain reads DVKVTQSSRYLVKRTGEKVFLECVQDMDHENMFWYRQDPGLGLRLIYFSYDVKMKEKGDIPEGYSVSREKKERFSLILESASTNQTSMYLCASSLSLPTNTQYFGPGTRLTVL.